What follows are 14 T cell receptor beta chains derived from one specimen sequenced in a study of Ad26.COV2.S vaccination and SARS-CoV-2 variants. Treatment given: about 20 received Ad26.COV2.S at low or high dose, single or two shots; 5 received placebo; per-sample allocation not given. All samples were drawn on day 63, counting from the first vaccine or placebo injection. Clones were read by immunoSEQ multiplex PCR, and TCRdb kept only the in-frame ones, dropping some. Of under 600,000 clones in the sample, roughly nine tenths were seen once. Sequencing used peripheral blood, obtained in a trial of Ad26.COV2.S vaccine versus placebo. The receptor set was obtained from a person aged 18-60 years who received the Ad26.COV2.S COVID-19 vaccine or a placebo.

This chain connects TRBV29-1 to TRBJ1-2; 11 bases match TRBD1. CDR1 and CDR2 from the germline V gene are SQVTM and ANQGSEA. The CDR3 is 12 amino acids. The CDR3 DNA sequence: TGCAGTTCCGGGACAGGGGGTCTTGGCTACACCTTC. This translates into CSSGTGGLGYTF.

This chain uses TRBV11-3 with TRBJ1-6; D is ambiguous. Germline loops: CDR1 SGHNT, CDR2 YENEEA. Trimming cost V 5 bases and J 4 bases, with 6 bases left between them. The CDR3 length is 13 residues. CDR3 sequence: CASSRGYNSPLHF. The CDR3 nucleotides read TGTGCCAGCAGCCGCGGTTATAATTCACCCCTCCACTTT.

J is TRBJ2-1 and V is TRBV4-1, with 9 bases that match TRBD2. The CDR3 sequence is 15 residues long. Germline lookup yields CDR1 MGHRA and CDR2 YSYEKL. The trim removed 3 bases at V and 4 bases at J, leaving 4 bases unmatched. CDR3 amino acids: CASSQTTSGYNEQFF. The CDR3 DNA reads TGCGCCAGCAGCCAGACAACTAGCGGGTACAATGAGCAGTTCTTC.

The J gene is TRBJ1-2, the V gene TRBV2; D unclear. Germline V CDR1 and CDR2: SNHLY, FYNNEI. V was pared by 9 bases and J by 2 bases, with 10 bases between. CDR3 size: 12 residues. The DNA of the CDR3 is TGTGCCAGTCACTCGGGGAACTATGGCTACACCTTC. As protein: CASHSGNYGYTF.

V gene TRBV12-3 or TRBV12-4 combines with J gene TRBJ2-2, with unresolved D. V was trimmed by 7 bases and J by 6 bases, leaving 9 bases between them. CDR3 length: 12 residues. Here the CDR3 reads CASTPAAGELFF. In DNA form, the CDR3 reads TGTGCCAGCACCCCGGCGGCCGGGGAGCTGTTTTTT.

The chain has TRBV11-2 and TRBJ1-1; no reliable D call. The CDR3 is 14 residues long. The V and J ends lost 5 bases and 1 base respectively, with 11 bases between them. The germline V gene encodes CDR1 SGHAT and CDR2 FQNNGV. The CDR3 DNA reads TGTGCCAGCAGCGATACACGGACGAACACTGAAGCTTTCTTT. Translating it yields CASSDTRTNTEAFF.

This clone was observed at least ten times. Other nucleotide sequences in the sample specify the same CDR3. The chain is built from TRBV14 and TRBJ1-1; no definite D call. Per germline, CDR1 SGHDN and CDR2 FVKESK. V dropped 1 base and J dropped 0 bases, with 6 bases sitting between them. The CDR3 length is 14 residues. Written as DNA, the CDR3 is TGTGCCAGCAGCCAAGCTGGGATGAACACTGAAGCTTTCTTT. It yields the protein CASSQAGMNTEAFF.

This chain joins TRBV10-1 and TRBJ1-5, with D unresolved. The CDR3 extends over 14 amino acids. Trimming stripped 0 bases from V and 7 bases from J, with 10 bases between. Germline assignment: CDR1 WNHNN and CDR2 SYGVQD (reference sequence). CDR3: CASSESNGVQPQHF. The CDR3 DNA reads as TGCGCCAGCAGTGAGTCGAACGGGGTACAGCCCCAGCATTTT.

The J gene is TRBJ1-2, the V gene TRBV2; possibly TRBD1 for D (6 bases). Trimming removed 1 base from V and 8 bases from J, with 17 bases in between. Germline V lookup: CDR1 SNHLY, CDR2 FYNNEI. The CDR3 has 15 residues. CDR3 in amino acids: CASSEVGRGHGGYTF. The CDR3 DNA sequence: TGTGCCAGCAGTGAAGTAGGCAGGGGCCATGGGGGCTACACCTTC.

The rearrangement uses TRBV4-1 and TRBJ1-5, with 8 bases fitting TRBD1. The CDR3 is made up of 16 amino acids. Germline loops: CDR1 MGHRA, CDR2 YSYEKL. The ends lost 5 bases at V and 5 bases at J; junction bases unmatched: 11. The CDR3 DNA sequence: TGCGCCAGCAGCGACGTACAGGACAGGGATTATCAGCCCCAGCATTTT. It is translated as CASSDVQDRDYQPQHF.

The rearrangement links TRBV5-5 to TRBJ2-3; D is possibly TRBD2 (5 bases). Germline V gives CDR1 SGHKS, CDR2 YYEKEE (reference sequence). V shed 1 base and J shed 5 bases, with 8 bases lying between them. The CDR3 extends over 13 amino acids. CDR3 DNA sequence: TGTGCCAGCAGCTTGCGGGGTGGAGATACGCAGTATTTT. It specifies CASSLRGGDTQYF.

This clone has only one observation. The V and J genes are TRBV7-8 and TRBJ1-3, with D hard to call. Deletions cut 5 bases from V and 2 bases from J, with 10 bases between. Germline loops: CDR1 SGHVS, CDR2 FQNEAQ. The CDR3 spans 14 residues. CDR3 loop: CASSPRGTGNTIYF. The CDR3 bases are TGTGCCAGCAGCCCTCGGGGAACTGGAAACACCATATATTTT.

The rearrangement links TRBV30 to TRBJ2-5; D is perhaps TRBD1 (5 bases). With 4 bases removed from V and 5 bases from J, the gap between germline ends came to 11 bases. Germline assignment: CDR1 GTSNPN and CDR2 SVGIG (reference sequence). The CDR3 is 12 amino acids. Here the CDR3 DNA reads TGTGCCTGGAAAAGGGGTGGGGAGACCCAGTACTTC. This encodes CAWKRGGETQYF.

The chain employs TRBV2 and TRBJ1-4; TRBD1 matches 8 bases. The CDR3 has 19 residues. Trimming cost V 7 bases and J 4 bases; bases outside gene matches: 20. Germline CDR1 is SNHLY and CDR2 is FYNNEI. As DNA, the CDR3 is TGTGCCAGCAACCTCAGAGGACAGGGCCGCAGGAGGGATAATGAAAAACTGTTTTTT. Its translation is CASNLRGQGRRRDNEKLFF.